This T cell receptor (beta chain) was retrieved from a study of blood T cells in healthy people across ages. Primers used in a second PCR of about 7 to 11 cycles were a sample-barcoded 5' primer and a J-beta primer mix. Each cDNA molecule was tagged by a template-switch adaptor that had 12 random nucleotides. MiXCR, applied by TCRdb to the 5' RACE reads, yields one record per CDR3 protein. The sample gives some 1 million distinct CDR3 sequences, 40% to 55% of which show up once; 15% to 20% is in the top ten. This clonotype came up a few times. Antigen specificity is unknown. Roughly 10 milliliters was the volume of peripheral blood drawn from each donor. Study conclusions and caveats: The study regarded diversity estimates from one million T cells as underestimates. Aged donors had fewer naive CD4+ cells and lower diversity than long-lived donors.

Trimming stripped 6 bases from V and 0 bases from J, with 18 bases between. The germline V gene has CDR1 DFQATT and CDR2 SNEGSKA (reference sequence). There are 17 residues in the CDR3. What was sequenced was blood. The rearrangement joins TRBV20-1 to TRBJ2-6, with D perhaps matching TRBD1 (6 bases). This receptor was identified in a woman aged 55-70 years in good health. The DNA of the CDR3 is TGCAGTGCGAAGAGAACAGGGCTCTCCTCTGGGGCCAACGTCCTGACTTTC. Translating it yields CSAKRTGLSSGANVLTF.